Below are 17 T cell receptor beta chains sequenced from a single sample in a study of graft-versus-host responses after intestinal transplantation (dated by TCRdb to the early 2020s). These receptors' targets are unknown. Reading the label with the study, this specimen's time point is: cells obtained before transplantation from donor or recipient. Library prep was done by the immunoSEQ multiplex PCR assay. TCRdb carries this immuneACCESS record with in-frame sequences only. Its versions omit some clonotypes, under half of them owing to an unresolved V gene in the studies checked, with the rest unexplained. The sample has about 80,000 clones on record, roughly nine tenths of them singletons. The ten biggest clones cover roughly 0.32% of the sample. The sequenced sample was unstimulated CD4+ T cells sorted from spleen or lymph node cells, obtained before intestinal transplant. These receptors all come from a human donor who received an intestinal transplant.

The chain links TRBV6-5 to TRBJ2-7; D may be TRBD1 (6 bases). Germline V gene sequence: CDR1 MNHEY, CDR2 SVGAGI. This CDR3 is built from 13 residues. Trimming removed 6 bases at V and 0 bases at J, with 9 bases between. The CDR3 sequence is CASREGVSYEQYF. CDR3 nucleotides: TGTGCCAGCAGAGAGGGGGTCTCCTACGAGCAGTACTTC.

This chain's CDR3 is CASSGRAYNEQFF. In nucleotides, the CDR3 is TGTGCCAGCTCGGGCAGGGCCTACAATGAGCAGTTCTTC. This chain connects TRBV6-1 to TRBJ2-1, with D perhaps TRBD1 (5 bases). Germline V gene sequence: CDR1 MNHNS, CDR2 SASEGT. V was shortened by 8 bases and J by 2 bases, with 10 bases between the two germline ends. The CDR3 sequence is 13 residues long.

This chain uses TRBV11-2 with TRBJ2-7, with D possibly matching TRBD2 (6 bases). Germline values: CDR1 SGHAT, CDR2 FQNNGV. The V gene lost 7 bases and the J gene lost 9 bases, with 19 bases spanning the gap. CDR3 length: 13 residues. The CDR3 is CASTPRPWGGQYF. CDR3 bases: TGTGCCAGCACCCCGCGGCCTTGGGGAGGGCAGTACTTC. Filled out from reference TRBV11-2 and TRBJ2-7, the complete variable domain reads EAGVAQSPRYKIIEKRQSVAFWCNPISGHATLYWYQQILGQGPKLLIQFQNNGVVDDSQLPKDRFSAERLKGVDSTLKIQPAKLEDSAVYLCASTPRPWGGQYFGPGTRLTVT.

The V and J genes are TRBV4-2 and TRBJ1-4; 8 bases line up with TRBD1. CDR3 length: 14 residues. From germline, CDR1 is LGHNA and CDR2 YNFKEQ. The junction had 5 bases not matched to a gene; V was cut back by 4 bases and J by 7 bases. CDR3 bases: TGTGCCAGCAGCCCCGAAGACAGGGGTGAAAAACTGTTTTTT. It yields the protein CASSPEDRGEKLFF.

This rearrangement joins TRBV28 to TRBJ1-5; TRBD1 aligns across 7 bases. The CDR3 spans 14 residues. J was trimmed by 7 bases and V by 7 bases; bases with no gene match: 10. From germline, CDR1 is MDHEN and CDR2 SYDVKM. The CDR3 DNA follows: TGTGCCAGCAAATTGACAGGGCTCTCCCAGCCCCAGCATTTT. This encodes CASKLTGLSQPQHF.

This chain uses TRBV5-5 with TRBJ2-4; 8 nucleotides line up with TRBD2. The CDR3 totals 13 residues. V was pared by 3 bases and J by 7 bases, with 3 bases of the junction left unmatched. The germline CDR1 and CDR2 sequences are SGHKS and YYEKEE (reference sequence). The CDR3 is CASSSGGPNIQYF. The CDR3, as DNA: TGTGCCAGCAGCTCGGGGGGGCCGAACATTCAGTACTTC.

With respect to this clone: Sequence at one end of the junction differs from germline and may be a read error. This chain connects TRBV6-5 to TRBJ2-5, with D maybe TRBD2 (5 bases). The CDR3 covers 13 residues. Germline-derived CDR1 and CDR2 are MNHEY and SVGAGI. The CDR3 nucleotides read TGTGCCTGCAGCCGGGGATGGTTAGAGACCCAGTACTTC. Its translation is CACSRGWLETQYF.

The chain recombines TRBV11-1 with TRBJ2-1; D is perhaps TRBD1 (6 bases). CDR1 is SGHAT and CDR2 is FQDESV in the germline V gene (reference sequence). The CDR3 loop spans 18 amino acids. Trimming left V 4 bases short and J 4 bases short, with 23 bases between. CDR3 sequence: CASSYGSFQGIGYNEQFF. CDR3 nucleotide sequence: TGTGCCAGCAGCTATGGGAGCTTTCAGGGGATAGGGTACAATGAGCAGTTCTTC.

This clone was seen once. The chain is built from TRBV28 and TRBJ1-2; maybe TRBD1 (5 bases). Germline values: CDR1 MDHEN, CDR2 SYDVKM. The CDR3 consists of 13 residues. V was cut by 7 bases and J by 8 bases, with 17 bases left in between. CDR3 loop: CASNGEGTQGYTF. CDR3 in DNA: TGTGCCAGCAATGGGGAGGGGACTCAAGGCTACACCTTC.

This clone was observed a few times. The chain combines TRBV29-1 with TRBJ2-5; TRBD2 might be the D (6 bases). CDR3 length: 14 residues. Germline CDR1 SQVTM, CDR2 ANQGSEA. Trimming removed 4 bases from V and 4 bases from J, with 16 bases in between. The CDR3 region has the DNA TGCAGCGTTGTGGGACTCCTAGATTTAGAGACCCAGTACTTC. Its protein is CSVVGLLDLETQYF.

The V and J genes are TRBV2 and TRBJ1-6; 9 nucleotides agree with TRBD1. The CDR3 totals 15 residues. Germline V gene sequence: CDR1 SNHLY, CDR2 FYNNEI. V shed 6 bases, J shed 1 base, and the junction held 1 base outside the gene matches. The CDR3 spells CASRGTGSYNSPLHF. For the CDR3, the DNA is TGTGCCAGCAGGGGGACAGGGTCCTATAATTCACCCCTCCACTTT.

In DNA, the CDR3 is TGCGCCAGCAGCTTGAAGGGTCAAGCGGGGGAAGAGACCCAGTACTTC. Translating gives CASSLKGQAGEETQYF. The chain links TRBV5-1 to TRBJ2-5, with TRBD2 matching 8 bases. This CDR3 is built from 16 residues. Trimming removed 1 base from V and 3 bases from J; junction bases left unmatched: 8. Per the germline V gene, CDR1 is SGHRS and CDR2 is YFSETQ.

The genes are TRBV11-1 and TRBJ2-2; 8 bases agree with TRBD1. The ends lost 5 bases at V and 4 bases at J; junction bases unmatched: 9. The CDR3 has 16 residues. Per the germline V gene, CDR1 is SGHAT and CDR2 is FQDESV (reference sequence). This CDR3 is CASSQRTGTFTGELFF. The CDR3 nucleotides read TGTGCCAGCAGCCAACGGACAGGGACCTTCACCGGGGAGCTGTTTTTT.

The chain employs TRBV5-1 and TRBJ2-7, with TRBD1 identical over 9 bases. The CDR3 is 15 residues long. Losses at the gene ends were 3 bases for V and 5 bases for J; bases not matched to a gene: 9. Looked up from germline, CDR1 is SGHRS and CDR2 is YFSETQ. This CDR3 is CASSSRAGTGNEQYF. CDR3 nucleotide sequence: TGCGCCAGCAGCTCTCGAGCCGGGACAGGGAACGAGCAGTACTTC. The full variable domain, its missing parts supplied by reference TRBV5-1 and TRBJ2-7, is KAGVTQTPRYLIKTRGQQVTLSCSPISGHRSVSWYQQTPGQGLQFLFEYFSETQRNKGNFPGRFSGRQFSNSRSEMNVSTLELGDSALYLCASSSRAGTGNEQYFGPGTRLTVT.

Turning to this clone: One end of the junction does not line up with germline, which may come from a read error. This chain joins TRBV7-8 and TRBJ2-7; D is undetermined. Germline loops: CDR1 SGHVS, CDR2 FQNEAQ. This CDR3 contains 15 residues. This CDR3 is CASSLHVAVSSEQYF. The CDR3 region has the DNA TGTGCCAGCAGCTTACATGTGGCTGTTTCCTCCGAGCAGTACTTC. The entire variable domain, with the rest obtained from reference TRBV7-8 and TRBJ2-7, is as follows: GAGVSQSPRYKVAKRGQDVALRCDPISGHVSLFWYQQALGQGPEFLTYFQNEAQLDKSGLPSDRFFAERPEGSVSTLKIQRTQQEDSAVYLCASSLHVAVSSEQYFGPGTRLTVT.

This clone has just one count. The genes are TRBV5-8 and TRBJ1-2, with D possibly TRBD1 on 5 matching bases. Trimming took off 0 bases at V and 6 bases at J, with 15 bases between the two ends. Per the germline V gene, CDR1 is SGHTS and CDR2 is YDEGEE. The CDR3 is 15 amino acids. The CDR3 bases are TGTGCCAGCAGCTTGGGTGTCAGGGCGGACGATGGCTACACCTTC. This codes for CASSLGVRADDGYTF.

The chain couples TRBV29-1 to TRBJ1-2, with D tentatively TRBD1 (5 bases). The CDR3 runs 12 residues. V shed 7 bases and J shed 8 bases, with 17 bases lying between them. Germline V CDR1 and CDR2: SQVTM, ANQGSEA. CDR3 sequence: CSGLWGESGYTF. CDR3 coding DNA: TGCAGCGGATTGTGGGGGGAGAGCGGCTACACCTTC.